This T cell receptor beta chain derives from a study of T cell responses to AZD1222 COVID-19 vaccine. Study-level points and caveats: Dominant at 160-218 and 743-854, vaccine-associated CD4 TCRs also spanned spike. Among the donors, most were white British and more were female, and clonal diversity was possibly underestimated.

Profiling relied on immunoSEQ multiplex PCR, and the TCRdb table lists in-frame clones only, not all of them. The data hold roughly 96,000 clones, with roughly 90% observed a single time. The V end was cut by 4 bases, the J end by 14 bases, with 18 bases between. The CDR3 has 14 residues. Germline CDR1 reads MNHEY; CDR2 reads SVGAGI. A remark on this clone: Its antigen is not known.

The TCR was taken from an adult in good health. The sequences come from peripheral blood, collected on day 0 of AZD1222 vaccination. The genes are TRBV6-5 and TRBJ1-6; unclear D gene. CDR3 sequence (DNA): TGTGCCAGCAGTTCCCCCGGGAAGTATAGTACCCTCCACTTT. Protein product: CASSSPGKYSTLHF.